This T cell receptor beta chain was profiled in a study of HIV-infected patients and healthy controls. The length of the CDR3 is 13 residues. Germline-derived CDR1 and CDR2 are MNHNY and SVGAGI (reference sequence). The ends were cut back, 2 bases at V and 6 bases at J, with 10 bases in the middle. TCRdb reprocessed the 5' RACE reads via MiXCR and lists one record per CDR3 protein. In the table there are around 67,000 distinct CDR3 sequences, roughly a sixth of which are singletons. The sequencing sample was made of CD4+ T cells from blood. This chain joins TRBV6-6 and TRBJ1-1, with D unclear. The receptor comes from a human donor in good health. CDR3 in DNA: TGTGCCAGCAGTTACATCGCGATGGCTGAAGCTTTCTTT. Its translation is CASSYIAMAEAFF.